Below, 14 T cell receptor beta chains from the same sample are listed, as sequenced in a study of control samples from healthy donors and cancer patients. Produced via immunoSEQ multiplex PCR; TCRdb's table is partial and in-frame only. The table shows about 120,000 clones, with 85% to 90% occurring only once. The specimen was PBMCs. These receptors were obtained from a woman between 45 and 60 years old with colorectal cancer.

The chain links TRBV7-9 to TRBJ1-5; D ambiguous. Germline V CDR1 and CDR2: SEHNR, FQNEAQ (reference sequence). The CDR3 is 16 residues long. V was cut by 1 base and J by 6 bases, with 16 bases left in between. This CDR3 reads CASSLGVRGGFQPQHF. The CDR3 DNA reads as TGTGCCAGCAGCTTAGGGGTCCGGGGTGGATTTCAGCCCCAGCATTTT.

The J gene is TRBJ1-5, the V gene TRBV25-1; possibly TRBD1 for D (5 bases). The germline gives CDR1 MGHDK, CDR2 SYGVNS. The CDR3 extends over 15 amino acids. The ends were cut back, 9 bases at V and 2 bases at J, with 17 bases in the middle. The CDR3 protein is CASQPRGGGNQPQHF. CDR3 sequence (DNA): TGTGCCAGTCAACCCCGCGGGGGAGGCAATCAGCCCCAGCATTTT.

The V call is TRBV5-1, the J call TRBJ1-1; possibly TRBD1 for D (5 bases). This CDR3 has 15 amino acids. V was shortened by 3 bases and J by 0 bases, with 12 bases between the two germline ends. Germline CDR1 SGHRS, CDR2 YFSETQ. The CDR3 nucleotides read TGCGCCAGCAGCTCCGAGGGACCAATGAACACTGAAGCTTTCTTT. Its translation: CASSSEGPMNTEAFF.

This clone was seen just once. The chain is built from TRBV15 and TRBJ1-2; 8 bases map to TRBD1. The germline V gene encodes CDR1 LNHNV and CDR2 YYDKDF (reference sequence). The CDR3 loop spans 16 amino acids. With V trimmed by 3 bases and J by 5 bases, 11 bases remained unmatched. The CDR3 loop is CATSSVRDRGLYGYTF. CDR3 bases: TGTGCCACCAGCAGCGTCCGAGACAGGGGACTTTATGGCTACACCTTC. Full variable domain (rest looked up from reference TRBV15 and TRBJ1-2): DAMVIQNPRYQVTQFGKPVTLSCSQTLNHNVMYWYQQKSSQAPKLLFHYYDKDFNNEADTPDNFQSRRPNTSFCFLDIRSPGLGDTAMYLCATSSVRDRGLYGYTFGSGTRLTVV.

The CDR3 protein is CASSHHGGLAGSTDTQYF. The CDR3 DNA reads TGTGCCAGCAGCCATCACGGAGGACTAGCGGGAAGCACAGATACGCAGTATTTT. The rearrangement uses TRBV3-1 (or the pseudogene TRBV3-2) and TRBJ2-3; 12 bases match TRBD2. Trimming removed 3 bases from V and 0 bases from J; junction bases left unmatched: 7. The CDR3 runs to 18 residues. From germline, CDR1 is LGHDT and CDR2 YNNKEL (reference sequence).

The chain joins TRBV3-1 (or the pseudogene TRBV3-2) to TRBJ1-2; 12 bases match TRBD1. There are 15 residues in the CDR3. Germline V gives CDR1 LGHDT, CDR2 YNNKEL (reference sequence). The ends lost 4 bases at V and 2 bases at J; junction bases unmatched: 2. CDR3 in DNA: TGTGCCAGCAGCCCCGGGACAGGGGGCAACTATGGCTACACCTTC. This gives the protein CASSPGTGGNYGYTF.

The table lists this clone with a count of one. At one end the junction does not follow the germline gene, possibly because of a read error. J is TRBJ2-7 and V is TRBV7-7; D is unresolved. Germline V gene lookup returns CDR1 SSHAT and CDR2 FNYEAQ (reference sequence). This CDR3 spans 13 amino acids. CDR3 amino acids: CASSLVIGYEQYF. CDR3 nucleotides: TGTGCTAGCAGCTTAGTGATCGGCTACGAGCAGTACTTC.

Comments on this clone: Other DNA sequences in this specimen translate into the identical CDR3. V usage is TRBV3-1 (or the pseudogene TRBV3-2) and J usage is TRBJ1-5; D remains ambiguous. The CDR3 sequence is 13 residues long. The germline gives CDR1 LGHDT, CDR2 YNNKEL (reference sequence). V gave up 0 bases and J gave up 4 bases, with 4 bases separating them. As DNA, the CDR3 is TGTGCCAGCAGCCAAGATCTTAATCAGCCCCAGCATTTT. This gives the protein CASSQDLNQPQHF.

This clone occurred once. This chain uses TRBV12-3 or TRBV12-4 with TRBJ2-1; TRBD2 matches 10 bases. The length of the CDR3 is 13 residues. With 7 bases clipped from V and 8 bases from J, the junction kept 5 bases outside the gene matches. The CDR3 here is CASTLAGVYEQFF. CDR3 in DNA: TGTGCCAGCACGCTAGCGGGGGTATATGAGCAGTTCTTC.

This chain connects TRBV19 to TRBJ1-4, with D uncertain. Between the trimmed V and J ends, which lost 7 bases and 10 bases, there was a span of 16 bases. CDR1 and CDR2 (germline): LNHDA, SQIVND (reference sequence). The CDR3 extends over 13 amino acids. CDR3: CASTSTAGGKLFF. The CDR3 nucleotides read TGTGCCAGTACCAGTACAGCGGGCGGAAAACTGTTTTTT.

The chain carries TRBV2 and TRBJ1-1; 10 bases fit TRBD1. The trim removed 7 bases at V and 3 bases at J, leaving 8 bases unmatched. Germline V gene lookup returns CDR1 SNHLY and CDR2 FYNNEI. This CDR3 is 15 amino acids long. This CDR3 is CASKRQGAADTEAFF. The CDR3 coding sequence is TGTGCCAGCAAGAGACAGGGGGCAGCGGACACTGAAGCTTTCTTT.

This clone was seen a single time. V usage is TRBV4-1 and J usage is TRBJ2-3; D could derive from TRBD1 or TRBD2 (5 bases each). CDR1 and CDR2 from the germline V gene are MGHRA and YSYEKL. This CDR3 spans 13 amino acids. V was shortened by 6 bases and J by 6 bases, with 13 bases between the two germline ends. This CDR3 reads CASRWEWGDTQYF. The CDR3 DNA reads TGCGCCAGCAGATGGGAGTGGGGGGATACGCAGTATTTT.

The chain uses TRBV6-2 or TRBV6-3 and TRBJ2-6; D remains ambiguous. CDR1 is MNHEY, CDR2 SVGEGT, per germline. Trimming shortened V by 6 bases and J by 1 base, and 4 bases separated the two germline ends. The CDR3 spans 13 residues. The DNA for the CDR3 is TGTGCCAGCAGCCAATCTGGGGCCAACGTCCTGACTTTC. As protein: CASSQSGANVLTF.

V and J are TRBV30 and TRBJ1-2, with a weak D call TRBD1 (5 bases). The CDR3 spans 13 residues. Germline V gene data show CDR1 as GTSNPN and CDR2 as SVGIG (reference sequence). The V gene lost 0 bases and the J gene lost 8 bases, with 13 bases spanning the gap. In DNA form, the CDR3 reads TGTGCCTGGAGTGTACAAAGGGACTGGGGCTACACCTTC. Residues: CAWSVQRDWGYTF.